Below are 25 T cell receptor beta chains sequenced from a single sample in a study of cytomegalovirus exposure and HLA in healthy donors. The PCR ran on 60 Vbeta and 13 Jbeta primers. The method was immunoSEQ multiplex PCR; TCRdb's version includes in-frame clones alone and lacks a portion of them. The sample holds some 130,000 clones; 70% to 80% are singletons and the top ten take approximately 1.2%. Sequences were obtained from PBMCs. The receptors were sampled from a man in his forties or fifties in good health and CMV-seronegative.

V gene TRBV7-2 combines with J gene TRBJ2-5; 10 positions agree with TRBD2. The CDR3 contains 16 residues. V was pared by 1 base and J by 7 bases, with 9 bases of the junction left unmatched. Germline lookup yields CDR1 SGHTA and CDR2 FQGNSA. The CDR3 loop is CASSLGTSGHIGTQYF. In nucleotides, the CDR3 is TGTGCCAGCAGCTTAGGGACTAGCGGACATATAGGGACCCAGTACTTC. Full variable domain (rest looked up from reference TRBV7-2 and TRBJ2-5): GAGVSQSPSNKVTEKGKDVELRCDPISGHTALYWYRQSLGQGLEFLIYFQGNSAPDKSGLPSDRFSAERTGGSVSTLTIQRTQQEDSAVYLCASSLGTSGHIGTQYFGPGTRLLVL.

The chain is built from TRBV7-9 and TRBJ1-2; D may be TRBD1 (6 bases). V was cut by 2 bases and J by 3 bases, with 13 bases left in between. Germline V CDR1 and CDR2: SEHNR, FQNEAQ (reference sequence). The CDR3 totals 15 residues. For the CDR3, the DNA is TGTGCCAGCAGCTTACTTACGACAGGCCACTATGGCTACACCTTC. It yields the protein CASSLLTTGHYGYTF. Full variable domain (outside the CDR3, taken from reference TRBV7-9 and TRBJ1-2): DTGVSQNPRHKITKRGQNVTFRCDPISEHNRLYWYRQTLGQGPEFLTYFQNEAQLEKSRLLSDRFSAERPKGSFSTLEIQRTEQGDSAMYLCASSLLTTGHYGYTFGSGTRLTVV.

The gene calls are TRBV6-6 and TRBJ1-1, with D possibly matching TRBD1 (6 bases). The CDR3 totals 15 residues. The V gene lost 2 bases and the J gene lost 3 bases, with 13 bases spanning the gap. Per germline, CDR1 MNHNY and CDR2 SVGAGI (reference sequence). DNA of the CDR3: TGTGCCAGCAGTTACGGGGGCAGGGGACACACTGAAGCTTTCTTT. Translated: CASSYGGRGHTEAFF.

The genes are TRBV6-5 and TRBJ2-3, with 7 bases that match TRBD1. Germline trimming cut 8 bases from V and 6 bases from J; bases unmatched to any gene: 2. Germline V lookup: CDR1 MNHEY, CDR2 SVGAGI. The CDR3 sequence is 11 residues long. The CDR3 DNA is TGTGCCAGCTCCAGGGGGGATACGCAGTATTTT. Its translation is CASSRGDTQYF.

This chain connects TRBV6-1 to TRBJ1-5, with D tentatively TRBD1 (5 bases). V lost 4 bases, J lost 5 bases, and 9 bases lay in between. Germline V gene sequence: CDR1 MNHNS, CDR2 SASEGT. This CDR3 has 13 amino acids. CDR3 protein: CASSASRDQPQHF. The CDR3 DNA follows: TGTGCCAGCAGTGCGTCCAGGGATCAGCCCCAGCATTTT.

The chain carries TRBV28 and TRBJ2-3, with TRBD2 as a possible D gene (8 bases). The CDR3 length is 17 residues. Per the germline V gene, CDR1 is MDHEN and CDR2 is SYDVKM. Trimming left V 7 bases short and J 12 bases short, with 32 bases between. CDR3 bases: TGTGCCAGCACTAAAGCTGCGGGAGGCCAACAGGGGAGGTTCCAGTATTTT. This translates into CASTKAAGGQQGRFQYF.

The chain links TRBV28 to TRBJ1-4; D gene ambiguous. V was pared by 8 bases and J by 8 bases, with 9 bases between. This CDR3 has 11 amino acids. Germline V gives CDR1 MDHEN, CDR2 SYDVKM. The CDR3 spells CASGLREKLFF. CDR3 DNA sequence: TGTGCCAGCGGCCTCCGAGAAAAACTGTTTTTT.

The chain carries TRBV11-3 and TRBJ2-5; 10 positions agree with TRBD1. Trimming at V came to 5 bases and at J to 3 bases, leaving 3 bases not matched to a gene. The CDR3 is 14 amino acids. The germline V gene encodes CDR1 SGHNT and CDR2 YENEEA. The CDR3 DNA reads TGTGCCAGCAGCCAGACAGGGGGCGAAGAGACCCAGTACTTC. It encodes CASSQTGGEETQYF.

This chain joins TRBV5-1 and TRBJ2-5, with 7 bases that match TRBD2. Germline V CDR1 and CDR2: SGHRS, YFSETQ. This CDR3 region has 14 residues. With V trimmed by 2 bases and J by 0 bases, 1 base remained unmatched. CDR3 bases: TGCGCCAGCAGCTTAGGGACTAACCAAGAGACCCAGTACTTC. It translates to CASSLGTNQETQYF.

Only one count was recorded for this clone. The CDR3 spells CASSLGSSGSGNEQFF. CDR3 DNA sequence: TGCGCCAGCAGCTTGGGGTCTAGCGGGAGCGGCAATGAGCAGTTCTTC. This rearrangement joins TRBV5-1 to TRBJ2-1, with 10 bases fitting TRBD2. The CDR3 consists of 16 residues. Germline CDR1 reads SGHRS; CDR2 reads YFSETQ. V was clipped by 0 bases and J by 6 bases; unmatched bases: 6.

This clone was recorded a few times. The chain uses TRBV2 and TRBJ2-7, with D possibly TRBD1 on 6 matching bases. The V gene lost 3 bases and the J gene lost 6 bases, with 12 bases spanning the gap. The CDR3 runs 13 residues. CDR1 is SNHLY and CDR2 is FYNNEI in the germline V gene. CDR3 bases: TGTGCCAGCAGTGATGACAGGATCAGCGAGCAGTACTTC. This encodes CASSDDRISEQYF.

A note on this clone: The junction does not match germline at one end; this may be a read error. The J gene is TRBJ1-5, the V gene TRBV18; D uncertain. The CDR3 spans 14 residues. In germline, CDR1 is KGHSH, CDR2 LQKENI. The CDR3 sequence: CASSPGRENQSQHF. CDR3 bases: TGTGCCAGCTCACCGGGCCGCGAGAATCAGTCCCAGCATTTT.

The rearrangement joins TRBV28 to TRBJ2-5; the match to TRBD1 covers 9 bases. This CDR3 region has 13 residues. Germline CDR1 MDHEN, CDR2 SYDVKM. The V segment lost 5 bases and the J segment 5 bases; nucleotides outside the gene matches: 3. The CDR3 sequence is CASSTGGSETQYF. In DNA, the CDR3 is TGTGCCAGCAGTACAGGGGGCTCGGAGACCCAGTACTTC.

This clone occurred a few times. V usage is TRBV5-1 and J usage is TRBJ2-7, with TRBD2 matching over 9 bases. Trimming at V came to 0 bases and at J to 3 bases, leaving 10 bases not matched to a gene. Germline V gene sequence: CDR1 SGHRS, CDR2 YFSETQ. The CDR3 is made up of 17 amino acids. CDR3 nucleotides: TGCGCCAGCAGCTTGGGGGGTACGGTAGCGGGAGACTACGAGCAGTACTTC. Its protein product is CASSLGGTVAGDYEQYF. Full variable domain (rest looked up from reference TRBV5-1 and TRBJ2-7): KAGVTQTPRYLIKTRGQQVTLSCSPISGHRSVSWYQQTPGQGLQFLFEYFSETQRNKGNFPGRFSGRQFSNSRSEMNVSTLELGDSALYLCASSLGGTVAGDYEQYFGPGTRLTVT.

The rearrangement links TRBV28 to TRBJ1-2, with a possible D match to TRBD1 (6 bases). The CDR3 runs 15 residues. Germline CDR1 MDHEN, CDR2 SYDVKM. Trimming removed 3 bases from V and 4 bases from J, with 15 bases in between. DNA for the CDR3: TGTGCCAGCAGTTTCCAACTTCGACAGGTCTATGGCTACACCTTC. This translates into CASSFQLRQVYGYTF.

The table lists this clone with a few counts. The chain links TRBV6-6 to TRBJ1-4, with D maybe TRBD1 (5 bases). V lost 6 bases, J lost 7 bases, and 15 bases lay in between. The CDR3 consists of 14 residues. Germline assignment: CDR1 MNHNY and CDR2 SVGAGI (reference sequence). DNA of the CDR3: TGTGCCAGCAGCCCGCGCGGGGGAGGTGAAAAACTGTTTTTT. This encodes CASSPRGGGEKLFF.

This clone has a count of ten or more. The chain combines TRBV10-3 with TRBJ2-2, with 7 bases fitting TRBD2. With V trimmed by 10 bases and J by 1 base, 6 bases remained unmatched. The CDR3 loop spans 14 amino acids. Germline lookup yields CDR1 ENHRY and CDR2 SYGVKD. The CDR3 nucleotides read TGTGCCAGCGGGGGACGGCGGAACACCGGGGAGCTGTTTTTT. Its protein is CASGGRRNTGELFF.

This clone turned up a few times. The chain combines TRBV11-2 with TRBJ2-1; TRBD1 is a possible D gene (5 bases). V was pared by 2 bases and J by 5 bases, with 7 bases between. The CDR3 loop spans 13 amino acids. Germline loops: CDR1 SGHAT, CDR2 FQNNGV. In DNA, the CDR3 is TGTGCCAGCAGCTTATTCAGGGACAATGAGCAGTTCTTC. It codes for CASSLFRDNEQFF.

The chain is built from TRBV5-1 and TRBJ2-7, with TRBD1 identical over 7 bases. This CDR3 region has 15 residues. With V trimmed by 0 bases and J by 1 base, 4 bases remained unmatched. The germline CDR1 and CDR2 sequences are SGHRS and YFSETQ. In nucleotides, the CDR3 is TGCGCCAGCAGCTTGGGGGCAGGGGGATCCTACGAGCAGTACTTC. It encodes CASSLGAGGSYEQYF. The full variable domain, in which reference TRBV5-1 and TRBJ2-7 provide the parts outside the CDR3, is KAGVTQTPRYLIKTRGQQVTLSCSPISGHRSVSWYQQTPGQGLQFLFEYFSETQRNKGNFPGRFSGRQFSNSRSEMNVSTLELGDSALYLCASSLGAGGSYEQYFGPGTRLTVT.

This clone was counted only a few times. The rearrangement links TRBV7-9 to TRBJ2-7; 9 bases line up with TRBD1. The ends lost 3 bases at V and 2 bases at J; junction bases unmatched: 8. The CDR3 is 16 residues long. CDR1 is SEHNR and CDR2 is FQNEAQ in the germline V gene (reference sequence). The chain's CDR3 is CASSFPGQGLPYEQYF. In DNA, the CDR3 is TGTGCCAGCAGCTTTCCGGGACAGGGTCTTCCCTACGAGCAGTACTTC.

CDR3 coding DNA: TGTGCCAGCAGCTGGGGGACAGGGGACTCCGGTGAGCAGTTCTTC. Translating it yields CASSWGTGDSGEQFF. The V call is TRBV5-4, the J call TRBJ2-1, with 10 bases identical to TRBD1. Germline values: CDR1 SGHNT, CDR2 YYREEE (reference sequence). The CDR3 runs to 15 residues. With 3 bases clipped from V and 9 bases from J, the junction kept 9 bases outside the gene matches.

The genes are TRBV5-1 and TRBJ1-4, with D maybe TRBD1 (5 bases). Germline V lookup: CDR1 SGHRS, CDR2 YFSETQ. The CDR3 runs to 16 residues. Trimming cost V 4 bases and J 0 bases, with 13 bases left between them. The CDR3 here is CASSPTGGATNEKLFF. DNA for the CDR3: TGCGCCAGCAGCCCGACCGGGGGGGCAACTAATGAAAAACTGTTTTTT.

This chain joins TRBV7-9 and TRBJ2-7; weak D call: TRBD2 (5 bases). Trimming took 2 bases from V and 3 from J, leaving 11 bases between them. The length of the CDR3 is 14 residues. Germline V gene sequence: CDR1 SEHNR, CDR2 FQNEAQ (reference sequence). This CDR3 reads CASSLSGSNYEQYF. CDR3 coding DNA: TGTGCCAGCAGCTTAAGTGGGAGTAACTACGAGCAGTACTTC.

The V gene is TRBV11-2, the J gene TRBJ1-3; D is undetermined. The germline V and J ends were trimmed by 0 bases and 0 bases, with 9 bases remaining between them. The CDR3 consists of 16 residues. Germline-derived CDR1 and CDR2 are SGHAT and FQNNGV. In nucleotides, the CDR3 is TGTGCCAGCAGCTTAGATACGCCGAGCTCTGGAAACACCATATATTTT. The encoded protein is CASSLDTPSSGNTIYF.

This clone was detected a few times. The rearrangement links TRBV9 to TRBJ2-5; D unclear. The CDR3 runs to 15 residues. Trimming took 0 bases from V and 1 from J, leaving 10 bases between them. Germline-derived CDR1 and CDR2 are SGDLS and YYNGEE. In DNA form, the CDR3 reads TGTGCCAGCAGCGTAGGTAGTACAGCCCAAGAGACCCAGTACTTC. As protein: CASSVGSTAQETQYF.